The 16 T cell receptor beta chains given below trace back to one sample, sequenced in a study of T cells in Graves' hyperthyroidism and ophthalmopathy. Researchers took RNA transcripts and amplified the TCR beta CDR3 regions from them. The primer set for the first-round RT-PCR of the TCR CDR3 was HTBI. TCRdb reanalysed the multiplex PCR reads using MiXCR and keeps one entry per CDR3 protein. The table includes around 400,000 distinct CDR3 sequences, roughly 13% detected once. The specimen was blood. These TCRs come from a woman under 30 with Graves' hyperthyroidism.

This clonotype was counted only a few times. This chain connects TRBV4-3 to TRBJ2-5; possible D gene TRBD1, 7 bases. The V end was cut by 4 bases, the J end by 0 bases, with 15 bases between. The CDR3 extends over 16 amino acids. CDR1 is LGHNA, CDR2 YSLEER, per germline. The CDR3 bases are TGCGCCAGCAGCCCAGGGGGGTTGAGAAACCAAGAGACCCAGTACTTC. It translates to CASSPGGLRNQETQYF.

This clonotype was counted ten times or more. The chain couples TRBV3-2 to TRBJ1-1; the D segment call TRBD1 is taken from the table without a DNA check. TRBV3-2 is noted as a pseudogene. The CDR3 is 13 amino acids. The CDR3, as DNA: TGTGCCAGCAGCCTTCGGGATACCCGAGAAGCTTTCTTT. Amino acids: CASSLRDTREAFF.

This chain joins TRBV10-3 and TRBJ2-6, with 13 bases identical to TRBD2. The CDR3 is 20 residues long. Germline V CDR1 and CDR2: ENHRY, SYGVKD. V was clipped by 0 bases and J by 2 bases; unmatched bases: 7. The CDR3 region is CAISESRTSGSQTGANVLTF. As DNA, the CDR3 is TGTGCCATCAGTGAGTCGAGGACTAGCGGGAGTCAGACTGGGGCCAACGTCCTGACTTTC.

The chain is built from TRBV10-1 and TRBJ2-2; TRBD1 agrees at 8 bases. CDR1 is WNHNN, CDR2 SYGVQD, per germline (reference sequence). V dropped 6 bases and J dropped 7; count of bases not matched to a gene: 7. The CDR3 has 14 amino acids. In nucleotides, the CDR3 is TGCGCCAGCAGAGCAGGGGGCAGTGGCGGGGAGCTGTTTTTT. Translating it yields CASRAGGSGGELFF.

There are many counts of this clonotype. The J gene is TRBJ1-3, the V gene TRBV7-9, with D possibly being TRBD1 (5 bases). This CDR3 spans 15 amino acids. V was trimmed by 5 bases and J by 4 bases, leaving 15 bases between them. Looked up from germline, CDR1 is SEHNR and CDR2 is FQNEAQ (reference sequence). The CDR3 region has the DNA TGTGCCAGCAGCCGGACGCAGGGCCAAGGAAACACCATATATTTT. Translation gives CASSRTQGQGNTIYF.

The table lists this clonotype with many counts. The gene calls are TRBV24-1 and TRBJ1-1, with 9 bases lining up with TRBD1. The CDR3 is made up of 12 amino acids. V was pared by 6 bases and J by 10 bases, with 5 bases of the junction left unmatched. Germline loops: CDR1 KGHDR, CDR2 SFDVKD. The CDR3 loop reads CATSPRTGAAFF. In DNA, the CDR3 is TGTGCCACCAGTCCCCGGACAGGGGCAGCTTTCTTT.

The V and J genes are TRBV28 and TRBJ1-2; 7 positions agree with TRBD1. The CDR3 totals 13 residues. Unmatched junction bases numbered 13, after V lost 8 bases and J lost 10 bases. Germline CDR1 reads MDHEN; CDR2 reads SYDVKM. Here the CDR3 reads CASSHRGTGAYTF. Here the CDR3 DNA reads TGTGCCAGCTCACACCGGGGTACAGGGGCCTACACCTTC.

This chain uses TRBV19 with TRBJ2-1, with 9 bases lining up with TRBD2. Germline V gene sequence: CDR1 LNHDA, CDR2 SQIVND (reference sequence). The CDR3 covers 15 residues. V was clipped by 1 base and J by 9 bases; unmatched bases: 7. Here the CDR3 reads CASSIAGTSFSEQFF. The CDR3, as DNA: TGTGCCAGTAGTATAGCCGGGACTAGCTTCAGTGAGCAGTTCTTC.

The chain uses TRBV7-3 and TRBJ2-1; 9 nucleotides line up with TRBD2. J gave up 9 bases and V 3 bases, and 12 bases lay outside the gene matches. The CDR3 sequence is 16 residues long. CDR1 and CDR2 (germline): SGHTA, FQGTGA. The CDR3 DNA sequence: TGTGCCAGCAGCTTCTCCGGGACTAGCTGGGCCAGTGAGCAGTTCTTC. Protein sequence: CASSFSGTSWASEQFF. Looking up the rest from reference TRBV7-3 and TRBJ2-1 gives the full variable domain: GAGVSQTPSNKVTEKGKYVELRCDPISGHTALYWYRQSLGQGPEFLIYFQGTGAADDSGLPNDRFFAVRPEGSVSTLKIQRTERGDSAVYLCASSFSGTSWASEQFFGPGTRLTVL.

The V gene is TRBV18, the J gene TRBJ2-7, with 8 bases that match TRBD1. Trimming cost V 3 bases and J 7 bases; bases outside gene matches: 11. CDR3 length: 15 residues. Germline V gives CDR1 KGHSH, CDR2 LQKENI. CDR3 sequence (DNA): TGTGCCAGCTCACCGGAGACAGGGGCCCTCCAGGAGCAGTACTTC. Protein sequence: CASSPETGALQEQYF.

J is TRBJ2-7 and V is TRBV9; the D is unclear. CDR1 is SGDLS, CDR2 YYNGEE, per germline. This CDR3 has 14 residues. Trimming took off 2 bases at V and 1 base at J, with 10 bases between the two ends. CDR3 loop: CASSVDPSSYEQYF. The DNA for the CDR3 is TGTGCCAGCAGCGTGGACCCAAGTTCCTACGAGCAGTACTTC.

CDR3 nucleotides: TGTGCCAGCAGTGAAGCGCTTCGGGGAAATCAGCCCCAGCATTTT. The encoded protein is CASSEALRGNQPQHF. This rearrangement joins TRBV2 to TRBJ1-5, with D hard to call. V was trimmed by 0 bases and J by 4 bases, leaving 10 bases between them. The CDR3 is 15 residues long. The germline V gene has CDR1 SNHLY and CDR2 FYNNEI. Supplemented by reference TRBV2 and TRBJ1-5, the full variable domain reads EPEVTQTPSHQVTQMGQEVILRCVPISNHLYFYWYRQILGQKVEFLVSFYNNEISEKSEIFDDQFSVERPDGSNFTLKIRSTKLEDSAMYFCASSEALRGNQPQHFGDGTRLSIL.

This clonotype was counted at least ten times. The J gene is TRBJ2-3, the V gene TRBV6-1; 9 bases map to TRBD2. CDR1 and CDR2 (germline): MNHNS, SASEGT. The V segment lost 6 bases and the J segment 0 bases; nucleotides outside the gene matches: 7. The CDR3 has 16 residues. CDR3 DNA: TGTGCCAGCAGCCCTGGACTAGCGTCTAGCACAGATACGCAGTATTTT. Protein: CASSPGLASSTDTQYF.

V usage is TRBV18 and J usage is TRBJ2-3; 13 bases map to TRBD2. The CDR3 length is 18 residues. V gave up 3 bases and J gave up 0 bases; unmatched junction bases: 6. The V gene's germline CDR1 is KGHSH and CDR2 LQKENI. The CDR3 DNA sequence: TGTGCCAGCTCACCCCGGACTAGCGGGGGCTCTAGCACAGATACGCAGTATTTT. It encodes CASSPRTSGGSSTDTQYF.

The chain joins TRBV20-1 to TRBJ2-7; 7 bases are shared with TRBD1. CDR1 DFQATT and CDR2 SNEGSKA come from the germline V gene (reference sequence). With 4 bases clipped from V and 2 bases from J, the junction kept 5 bases outside the gene matches. The length of the CDR3 is 13 residues. CDR3 sequence (DNA): TGCAGTGCTATCTCCGGGACAGCCTACGAGCAGTACTTC. Its translation is CSAISGTAYEQYF.

The chain uses TRBV4-1 and TRBJ1-2; TRBD1 aligns across 11 bases. CDR3 length: 17 amino acids. Per germline, CDR1 MGHRA and CDR2 YSYEKL. The ends lost 1 base at V and 5 bases at J; junction bases unmatched: 9. CDR3 sequence (DNA): TGCGCCAGCAGCCAAGTGGGGGGACAGGGGGTAAAATATGGCTACACCTTC. Translating it yields CASSQVGGQGVKYGYTF.